The 5 T cell receptor beta chains below all came from one sample that was sequenced in a study of human T cells and chemical hapten exposure. TCRdb reanalysed the RACE reads using MiXCR and keeps one entry per CDR3 protein. The sample includes about 160,000 distinct CDR3 sequences, 28% of them seen just once. As to time point: patch test 3, about 24 weeks after DPC sensitization. Treatment indicated: therapeutic diphenylcyclopropenone sensitization with weekly scalp DPC. The material was whole blood, obtained in connection with sensitization to the hapten diphenylcyclopropenone (DPC). These receptors all come from a woman aged 18-35 years with alopecia areata. Some clones in this sample may be carry-over from other donors' samples.

This clonotype was seen at least ten times. The rearrangement joins TRBV28 to TRBJ1-6; D not resolved. From germline, CDR1 is MDHEN and CDR2 SYDVKM. This CDR3 spans 13 amino acids. With 7 bases removed from V and 8 bases from J, the gap between germline ends came to 12 bases. In DNA, the CDR3 is TGTGCCAGCACATCTAACCACTATTCACCCCTCCACTTT. Protein: CASTSNHYSPLHF. Using reference TRBV28 and TRBJ1-6 for the parts outside the CDR3, the full variable domain is DVKVTQSSRYLVKRTGEKVFLECVQDMDHENMFWYRQDPGLGLRLIYFSYDVKMKEKGDIPEGYSVSREKKERFSLILESASTNQTSMYLCASTSNHYSPLHFGNGTRLTVT.

This clonotype was recorded at least ten times. This chain connects TRBV7-2 to TRBJ2-3; D is ambiguous. V lost 5 bases and J lost 7, with 10 bases in between. This CDR3 is built from 12 residues. The germline V gene has CDR1 SGHTA and CDR2 FQGNSA. CDR3: CASSPLTNTQYF. CDR3 sequence (DNA): TGTGCCAGCAGCCCCCTGACAAATACGCAGTATTTT.

The chain employs TRBV12-3 or TRBV12-4 and TRBJ2-1; no firm D call. The CDR3 runs 12 residues. With 3 bases removed from V and 10 bases from J, the gap between germline ends came to 10 bases. The CDR3 nucleotides read TGTGCCAGCAGTTTCGGACGCTGGGAGCAGTTCTTC. This sequence encodes CASSFGRWEQFF.

The chain couples TRBV29-1 to TRBJ2-2, with D unresolved. Between the trimmed V and J ends, which lost 6 bases and 8 bases, there was a span of 10 bases. Germline values: CDR1 SQVTM, CDR2 ANQGSEA. CDR3 length: 11 amino acids. The DNA for the CDR3 is TGCAGCGTAACAGTGTCTGGGGAGCTGTTTTTT. Translating it yields CSVTVSGELFF.

In this sample, this clonotype turned up a few times. The V call is TRBV29-1, the J call TRBJ2-3; the match to TRBD2 covers 9 bases. The germline CDR1 and CDR2 sequences are SQVTM and ANQGSEA. The CDR3 contains 15 residues. Unmatched junction bases numbered 13, after V lost 7 bases and J lost 5 bases. CDR3 in DNA: TGCAGCGCCTGTCCTAGCGGGATGGGTGGAGATACGCAGTATTTT. Translation gives CSACPSGMGGDTQYF.